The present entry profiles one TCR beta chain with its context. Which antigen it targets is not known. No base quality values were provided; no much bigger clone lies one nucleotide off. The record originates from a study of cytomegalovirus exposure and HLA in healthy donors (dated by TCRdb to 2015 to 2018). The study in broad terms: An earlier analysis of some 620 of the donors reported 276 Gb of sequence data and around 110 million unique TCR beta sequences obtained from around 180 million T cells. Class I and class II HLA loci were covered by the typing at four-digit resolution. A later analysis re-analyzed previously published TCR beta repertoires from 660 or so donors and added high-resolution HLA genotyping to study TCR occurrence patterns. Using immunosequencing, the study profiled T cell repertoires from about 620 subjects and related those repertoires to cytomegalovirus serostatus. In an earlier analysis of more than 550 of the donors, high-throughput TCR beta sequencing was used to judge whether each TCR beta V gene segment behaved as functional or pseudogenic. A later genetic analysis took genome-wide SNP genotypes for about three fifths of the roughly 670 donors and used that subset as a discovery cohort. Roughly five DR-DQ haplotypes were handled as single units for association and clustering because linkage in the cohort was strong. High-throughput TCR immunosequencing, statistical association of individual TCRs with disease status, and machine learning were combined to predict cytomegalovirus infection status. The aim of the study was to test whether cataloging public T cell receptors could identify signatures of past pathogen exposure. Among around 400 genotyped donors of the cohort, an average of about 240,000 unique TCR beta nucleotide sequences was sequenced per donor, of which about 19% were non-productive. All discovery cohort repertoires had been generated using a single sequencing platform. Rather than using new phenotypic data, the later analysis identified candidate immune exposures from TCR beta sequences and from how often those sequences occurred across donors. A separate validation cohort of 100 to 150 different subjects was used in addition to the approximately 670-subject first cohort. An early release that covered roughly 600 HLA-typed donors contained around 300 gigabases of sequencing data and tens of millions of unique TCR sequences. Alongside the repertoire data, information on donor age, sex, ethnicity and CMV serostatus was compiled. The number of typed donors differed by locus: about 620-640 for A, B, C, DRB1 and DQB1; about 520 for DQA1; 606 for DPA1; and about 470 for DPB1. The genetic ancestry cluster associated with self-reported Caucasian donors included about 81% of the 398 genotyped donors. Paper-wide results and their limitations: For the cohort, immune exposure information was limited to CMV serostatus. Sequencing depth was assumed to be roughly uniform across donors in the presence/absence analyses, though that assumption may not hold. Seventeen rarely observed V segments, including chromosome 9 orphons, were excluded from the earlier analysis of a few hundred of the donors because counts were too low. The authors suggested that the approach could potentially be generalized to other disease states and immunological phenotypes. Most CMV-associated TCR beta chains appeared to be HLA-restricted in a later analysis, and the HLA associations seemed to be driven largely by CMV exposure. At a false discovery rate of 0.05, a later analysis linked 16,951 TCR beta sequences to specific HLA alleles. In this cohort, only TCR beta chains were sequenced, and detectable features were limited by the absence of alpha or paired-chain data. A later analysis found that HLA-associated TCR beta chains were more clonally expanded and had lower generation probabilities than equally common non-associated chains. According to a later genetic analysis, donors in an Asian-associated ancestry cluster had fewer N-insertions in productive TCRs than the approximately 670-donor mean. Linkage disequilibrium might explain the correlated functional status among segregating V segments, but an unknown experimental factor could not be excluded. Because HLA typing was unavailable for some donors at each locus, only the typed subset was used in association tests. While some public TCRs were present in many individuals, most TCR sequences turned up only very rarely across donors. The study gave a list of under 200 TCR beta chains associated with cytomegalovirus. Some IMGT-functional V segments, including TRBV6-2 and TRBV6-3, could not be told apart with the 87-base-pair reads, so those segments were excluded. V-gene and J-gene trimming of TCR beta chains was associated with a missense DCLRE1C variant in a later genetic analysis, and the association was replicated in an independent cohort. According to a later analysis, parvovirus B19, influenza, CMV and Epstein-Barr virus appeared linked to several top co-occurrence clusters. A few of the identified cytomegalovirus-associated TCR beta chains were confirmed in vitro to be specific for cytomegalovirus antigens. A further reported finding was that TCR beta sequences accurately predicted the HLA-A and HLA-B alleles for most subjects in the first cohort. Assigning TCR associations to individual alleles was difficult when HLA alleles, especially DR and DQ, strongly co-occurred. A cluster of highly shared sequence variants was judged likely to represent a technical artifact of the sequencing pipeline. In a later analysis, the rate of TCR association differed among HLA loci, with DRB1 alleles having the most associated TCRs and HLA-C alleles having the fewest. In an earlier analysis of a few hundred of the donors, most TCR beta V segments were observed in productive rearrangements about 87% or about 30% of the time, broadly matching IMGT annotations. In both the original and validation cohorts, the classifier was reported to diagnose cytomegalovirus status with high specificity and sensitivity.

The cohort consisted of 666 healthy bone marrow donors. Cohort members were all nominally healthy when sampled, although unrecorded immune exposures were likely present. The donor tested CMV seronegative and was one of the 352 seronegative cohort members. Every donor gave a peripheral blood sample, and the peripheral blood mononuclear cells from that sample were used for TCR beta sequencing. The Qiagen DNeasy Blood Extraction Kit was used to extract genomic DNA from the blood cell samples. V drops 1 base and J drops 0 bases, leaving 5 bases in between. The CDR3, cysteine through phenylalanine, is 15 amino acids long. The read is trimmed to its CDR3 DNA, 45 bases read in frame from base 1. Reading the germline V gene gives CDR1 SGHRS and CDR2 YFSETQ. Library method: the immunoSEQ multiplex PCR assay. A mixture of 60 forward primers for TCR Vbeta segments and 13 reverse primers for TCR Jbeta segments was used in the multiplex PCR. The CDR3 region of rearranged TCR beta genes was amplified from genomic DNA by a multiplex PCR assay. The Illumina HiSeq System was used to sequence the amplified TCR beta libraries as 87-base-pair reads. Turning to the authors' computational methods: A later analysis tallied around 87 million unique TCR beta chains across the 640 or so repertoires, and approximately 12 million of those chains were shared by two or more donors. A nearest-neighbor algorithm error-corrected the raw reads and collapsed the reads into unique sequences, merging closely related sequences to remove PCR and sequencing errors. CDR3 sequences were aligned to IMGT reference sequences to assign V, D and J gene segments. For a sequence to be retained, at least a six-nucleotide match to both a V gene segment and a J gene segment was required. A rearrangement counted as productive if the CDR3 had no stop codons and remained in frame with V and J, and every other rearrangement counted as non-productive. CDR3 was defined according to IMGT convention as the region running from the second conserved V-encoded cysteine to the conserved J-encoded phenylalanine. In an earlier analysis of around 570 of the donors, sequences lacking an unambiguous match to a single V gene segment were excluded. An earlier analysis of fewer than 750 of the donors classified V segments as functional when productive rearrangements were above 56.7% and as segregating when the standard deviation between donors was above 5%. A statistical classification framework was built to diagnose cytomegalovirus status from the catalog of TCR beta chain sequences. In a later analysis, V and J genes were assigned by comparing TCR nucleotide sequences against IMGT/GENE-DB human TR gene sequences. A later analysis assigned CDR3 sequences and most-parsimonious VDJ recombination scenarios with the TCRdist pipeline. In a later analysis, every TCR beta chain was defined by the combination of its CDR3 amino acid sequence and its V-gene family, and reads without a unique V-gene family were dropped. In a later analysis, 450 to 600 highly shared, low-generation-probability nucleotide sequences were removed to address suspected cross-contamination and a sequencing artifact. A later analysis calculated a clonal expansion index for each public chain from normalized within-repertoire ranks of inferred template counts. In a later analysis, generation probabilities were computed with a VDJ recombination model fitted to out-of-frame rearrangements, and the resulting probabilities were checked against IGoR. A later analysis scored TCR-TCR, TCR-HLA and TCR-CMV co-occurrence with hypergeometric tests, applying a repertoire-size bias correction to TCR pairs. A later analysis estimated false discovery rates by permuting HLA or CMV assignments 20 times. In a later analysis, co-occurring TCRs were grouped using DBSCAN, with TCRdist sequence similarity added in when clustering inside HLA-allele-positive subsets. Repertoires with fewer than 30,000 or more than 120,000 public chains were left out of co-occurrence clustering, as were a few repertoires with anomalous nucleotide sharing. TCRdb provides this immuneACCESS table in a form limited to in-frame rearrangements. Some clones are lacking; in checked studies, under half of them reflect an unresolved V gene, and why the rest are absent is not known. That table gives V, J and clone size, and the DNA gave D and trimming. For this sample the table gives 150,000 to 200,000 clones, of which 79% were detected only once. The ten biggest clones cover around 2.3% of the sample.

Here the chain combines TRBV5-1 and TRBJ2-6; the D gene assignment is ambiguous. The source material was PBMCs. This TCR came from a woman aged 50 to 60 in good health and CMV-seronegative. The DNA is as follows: TGCGCCAGCAGCTTGTCTCGCTCTGGGGCCAACGTCCTGACTTTC. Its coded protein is CASSLSRSGANVLTF.